These T cell receptor beta chains were read from a single sample in a study of T cell repertoires in cytomegalovirus infection. These TCRs' antigens remain unknown. TCRdb recomputed calls from the reads with MiXCR, one row per CDR3 protein. The sample has approximately 220,000 distinct CDR3 sequences; less than 50% are singletons. Here the sequenced sample was CD8+ T cells from cultured PBMCs, taken from culture after CMV antigen stimulation. These receptors all stem from a human donor in good health (CMV status not recorded). Some clones in this sample may be carry-over from other donors' samples. Both conserved end residues are part of each CDR3. Fields, in order: V gene, clone size, J gene, D gene, CDR3 protein. The D gene is left open where the match is weak. Where a row states a size, it is once, few, many or the class of an expanded clone; other rows omit it.

TRBV29-1	few	TRBJ2-6	TRBD1	CSVGDRGLPAGANVLTF
TRBV7-6	.	TRBJ2-3	.	CASRPGHLKSTDTQYF
TRBV3-1	.	TRBJ2-1	.	CASGRWEEVNEQFF
TRBV7-9	.	TRBJ2-5	.	CASSPTGILETQYF
TRBV11-3	few	TRBJ2-2	.	CASSFAGELFF
TRBV7-2	.	TRBJ2-3	TRBD2	CASRFRAGGSDTQYF
TRBV28	few	TRBJ1-3	.	CASSLLWGLAGNTIYF
TRBV7-8	few	TRBJ1-1	.	CASSPSRGAHNTEAFF
TRBV29-1	few	TRBJ2-1	.	CSVVGLTEQASYNEQFF
TRBV6-2/TRBV6-3	many	TRBJ2-1	TRBD2	CASSSPGLATRNEQFF
TRBV29-1	.	TRBJ2-7	.	CSADREGEQYF
TRBV6-1	.	TRBJ2-2	.	CASSLALHTGELFF
TRBV11-2	.	TRBJ2-7	.	CASSLGTALGYEQYF
TRBV7-9	few	TRBJ2-2	TRBD1	CASSSGQGLNTGELFF
TRBV12-5	.	TRBJ2-1	.	CACETFPYNEQFF
TRBV19	.	TRBJ1-5	.	CASEGRGSNQPQHF
TRBV12-3/TRBV12-4	few	TRBJ2-5	.	CASAPLGLLTQYF
TRBV6-2/TRBV6-3	.	TRBJ1-5	.	CASSEEITGFQPQHF
TRBV7-8	few	TRBJ1-1	TRBD1	CASSFRGDEAFF
TRBV3-1	.	TRBJ1-1	.	CASSQDLTNTEAFF
TRBV6-1	many	TRBJ1-2	.	CASRDRLYLNYGYTF
TRBV7-2	many	TRBJ2-1	TRBD2	CASSLTGTSGTTYNEQFF
TRBV28	.	TRBJ1-5	.	CASSLQGQTQPQHF
TRBV7-8	few	TRBJ1-3	TRBD1	CASSLDFRQGAGNTIYF
TRBV9	.	TRBJ2-2	.	CASSPSPQTATGELFF
TRBV30	.	TRBJ2-3	TRBD2	CAWSTVAGEDTQYF
TRBV13	.	TRBJ2-7	.	CASSLGRFVYEQYF
TRBV7-8	once	TRBJ2-1	.	CASSFSSGEQFF
TRBV27	.	TRBJ1-3	.	CASSLTGGNTIYF
TRBV3-1	.	TRBJ2-1	.	CASSPILRLKNNEQFF
TRBV27	once	TRBJ1-1	.	CASSLSAQVNTEAFF
TRBV19	.	TRBJ1-2	.	CASSMGLFYGYTF
TRBV9	.	TRBJ2-1	TRBD2	CASRPSGTSGNEQFF
TRBV6-6	few	TRBJ2-5	.	CASSYSGPRETQYF
TRBV6-5	.	TRBJ2-7	.	CASSYSTGYSSYEQYF
TRBV7-3	.	TRBJ2-1	TRBD1	CASSLDRNNEQFF
TRBV7-8	few	TRBJ2-3	TRBD2	CASSLSLAGGPTDTQYF
TRBV7-6	few	TRBJ2-7	.	CASSPPRGSEQYF
TRBV12-3/TRBV12-4	few	TRBJ2-1	TRBD2	CASSPSAPSGGRGSYNEQFF
TRBV15	once	TRBJ1-5	TRBD1	CATSRVGQANQPQHF
TRBV5-4	.	TRBJ1-2	.	CASSLGQVNYGYTF
TRBV27	.	TRBJ2-1	TRBD2	CASSPRTSPSSYNEQFF
TRBV6-6	.	TRBJ2-1	.	CASSLGHPGNNEQFF
TRBV4-2	.	TRBJ2-5	TRBD2	CASSHLKRLAGALEETQYF
TRBV5-1	.	TRBJ2-1	TRBD2	CASSLDPSGRTNEQFF
TRBV6-1	few	TRBJ2-6	.	CASSEIYPRAHIPNLFGANVLTF
TRBV7-2	many	TRBJ2-1	.	CASSPLYFYYNEQFF
TRBV27	few	TRBJ2-7	TRBD1	CASTQSAGDRGLYEQYF
TRBV20-1	.	TRBJ2-3	.	CSARETALVRALEATDTQYF
TRBV10-3	.	TRBJ2-7	.	CAISGGRLDYEQYF
TRBV11-1	few	TRBJ2-1	.	CASSLARRPYYNEQFF
TRBV9	.	TRBJ2-1	TRBD2	CASSDPSTGGEGGEQFF
TRBV12-5	.	TRBJ1-5	TRBD1	CASGLGQSSNQPQHF
TRBV20-1	medium-sized	TRBJ2-1	TRBD2	CSARDLASGRKMLNEQFF
TRBV7-9	.	TRBJ2-1	TRBD2	CASSVPSGSRANEQFF